One and the same sample provided the 3 T cell receptor beta chains below, sequenced in a study of T cells in Graves' hyperthyroidism and ophthalmopathy. Amplification targeted TCR beta CDR3 regions from RNA transcripts. RT-PCR in the first round (using the HTBI primer set) targeted the TCR CDR3. TCRdb independently ran MiXCR on the multiplex PCR reads; one entry per CDR3 protein. In the table there are a few hundred thousand distinct CDR3 sequences, 21% of which are singletons. The sample comprised blood. These receptors came from a woman in her fifties or sixties with Graves' hyperthyroidism.

This clonotype appeared a few times. The genes are TRBV14 and TRBJ1-2; D is uncertain. Germline V CDR1 and CDR2: SGHDN, FVKESK. The ends were cut back, 0 bases at V and 2 bases at J, with 10 bases in the middle. The CDR3 is made up of 15 amino acids. The CDR3 DNA sequence: TGTGCCAGCAGCCAAGATCGCCACTTAAACTATGGCTACACCTTC. Amino acids: CASSQDRHLNYGYTF.

CDR3 sequence reads: CASSSRGTRNEQFF. The CDR3 bases are TGTGCCAGCAGTTCCCGCGGGACACGGAATGAGCAGTTCTTC. The chain is built from TRBV28 and TRBJ2-1, with D possibly called TRBD1 or TRBD2 (6 bases each). The germline CDR1 and CDR2 sequences are MDHEN and SYDVKM. The V end was cut by 4 bases, the J end by 7 bases, with 14 bases between. The CDR3 loop spans 14 amino acids.

This clonotype was seen ten or more times. The chain recombines TRBV20-1 with TRBJ2-4, with 16 bases lining up with TRBD2. The CDR3 runs to 14 residues. Germline V gene data show CDR1 as DFQATT and CDR2 as SNEGSKA (reference sequence). V lost 6 bases to trimming and J lost 8 bases; unmatched junction nucleotides: 4. The DNA of the CDR3 is TGCAGTGCCCCAGGGACTAGCGGGAGGGACATTCAGTACTTC. It translates to CSAPGTSGRDIQYF.